This entry lists 17 T cell receptor beta chains sequenced from one sample in a study of OX40 agonist ivuxolimab in advanced cancers. Measured with immunoSEQ multiplex PCR; TCRdb has only the in-frame clones, and not every one. The sample lists roughly 100,000 clones, over 75% seen once, with more than 0.25% in the top ten. Sample: CD4+ or CD8+ T cells sorted from blood, taken in a trial of the OX40 agonist ivuxolimab. These receptors were obtained from an adult with an advanced solid tumor such as melanoma, head and neck, liver or kidney cancer.

This clone was picked up a small number of times. J is TRBJ2-7 and V is TRBV20-1, with D unresolved. The germline V gene has CDR1 DFQATT and CDR2 SNEGSKA (reference sequence). The CDR3 runs to 11 residues. V lost 6 bases and J 3 bases, leaving 9 bases between the germline ends. CDR3 region: CSALASYEQYF. In nucleotides, the CDR3 is TGCAGTGCCCTTGCCAGCTACGAGCAGTACTTC.

This rearrangement joins TRBV2 to TRBJ1-1; the D is unclear. V dropped 8 bases and J dropped 0 bases, with 19 bases sitting between them. CDR1 and CDR2 from the germline V gene are SNHLY and FYNNEI. This CDR3 is 16 amino acids long. The chain's CDR3 is CASFSIRSPMNTEAFF. CDR3 nucleotide sequence: TGTGCCAGCTTCTCGATCCGTTCACCCATGAACACTGAAGCTTTCTTT.

V gene TRBV19 combines with J gene TRBJ1-3, with D unresolved. V lost 6 bases, J lost 0 bases, and 9 bases lay in between. This CDR3 comprises 14 residues. Germline V gene lookup returns CDR1 LNHDA and CDR2 SQIVND (reference sequence). CDR3 residues: CASRMGSSGNTIYF. The DNA of the CDR3 is TGTGCCAGTAGGATGGGATCCTCTGGAAACACCATATATTTT.

This chain uses TRBV6-5 with TRBJ1-5; D remains ambiguous. V was cut by 0 bases and J by 4 bases, with 7 bases left in between. Germline CDR1 is MNHEY and CDR2 is SVGAGI. There are 14 residues in the CDR3. CDR3 DNA sequence: TGTGCCAGCAGTTACTCAACGGGGAATCAGCCCCAGCATTTT. Its protein is CASSYSTGNQPQHF.

The rearrangement joins TRBV7-2 to TRBJ2-7, with 8 bases fitting TRBD1. Germline CDR1 is SGHTA and CDR2 is FQGNSA. J gave up 2 bases and V 3 bases, and 3 bases lay outside the gene matches. This CDR3 is 14 amino acids long. The CDR3 protein is CASSFGQGPYEQYF. The CDR3 DNA follows: TGTGCCAGCAGCTTCGGACAGGGCCCCTACGAGCAGTACTTC.

The V and J genes are TRBV2 and TRBJ2-5, with D maybe TRBD2 (6 bases). Trimming removed 8 bases at V and 4 bases at J, with 17 bases between. Per the germline V gene, CDR1 is SNHLY and CDR2 is FYNNEI. The CDR3 spans 14 residues. Written as DNA, the CDR3 is TGTGCCAGCGGGGGGATTACCGAGCGAGAGACCCAGTACTTC. Translating it yields CASGGITERETQYF.

The chain couples TRBV30 to TRBJ2-7, with D possibly being TRBD1 (6 bases). CDR3 length equals 13 residues. CDR1 GTSNPN and CDR2 SVGIG come from the germline V gene (reference sequence). V lost 5 bases to trimming and J lost 0 bases, with 11 bases between them. The CDR3 is CAWVEGGSYEQYF. The CDR3 bases are TGTGCCTGGGTGGAAGGGGGCTCCTACGAGCAGTACTTC.

The CDR3 reads CASSQKGQTSHEQYF. CDR3 DNA sequence: TGTGCCAGCAGCCAAAAGGGACAGACTTCCCACGAGCAGTACTTC. The chain employs TRBV14 and TRBJ2-7; TRBD1 aligns across 7 bases. From germline, CDR1 is SGHDN and CDR2 FVKESK. V lost 2 bases to trimming and J lost 5 bases; unmatched junction nucleotides: 9. The CDR3 has 15 residues.

This sequence joins TRBV5-1 and TRBJ2-7; D unclear. This CDR3 region has 13 residues. V gave up 6 bases and J gave up 0 bases, with 10 bases separating them. CDR1 is SGHRS, CDR2 YFSETQ, per germline. The CDR3 loop is CASTPEVSYEQYF. Here the CDR3 DNA reads TGCGCCAGCACTCCTGAGGTCTCCTACGAGCAGTACTTC.

The chain carries TRBV7-2 and TRBJ2-3; D is perhaps TRBD2 (5 bases). Germline CDR1 reads SGHTA; CDR2 reads FQGNSA. V was cut by 7 bases and J by 5 bases, with 13 bases left in between. CDR3 length: 13 amino acids. The CDR3: CASTTGEIDTQYF. For the CDR3, the DNA is TGTGCCAGCACCACCGGGGAAATAGATACGCAGTATTTT.

This CDR3 reads CASMRGSYGYTF. The CDR3 region has the DNA TGTGCCAGCATGAGGGGCAGCTATGGCTACACCTTC. The rearrangement uses TRBV2 and TRBJ1-2, with D perhaps TRBD1 (5 bases). Germline V gives CDR1 SNHLY, CDR2 FYNNEI. The CDR3 totals 12 residues. Trimming removed 7 bases at V and 4 bases at J, with 10 bases between.

The V gene is TRBV10-3, the J gene TRBJ1-5; unclear D gene. The CDR3 runs 12 residues. The germline V gene encodes CDR1 ENHRY and CDR2 SYGVKD. The germline V and J ends were trimmed by 11 bases and 3 bases, with 11 bases remaining between them. CDR3 loop: CAAAGSNQPQHF. In nucleotides, the CDR3 is TGTGCCGCCGCTGGATCCAATCAGCCCCAGCATTTT.

V gene TRBV9 combines with J gene TRBJ1-1; 10 positions agree with TRBD1. Germline CDR1 is SGDLS and CDR2 is YYNGEE. The CDR3 is 15 residues long. Trimming cost V 0 bases and J 3 bases; bases outside gene matches: 2. CDR3 coding DNA: TGTGCCAGCAGCGTAGGAGGACAGGGGGACACTGAAGCTTTCTTT. This encodes CASSVGGQGDTEAFF.

The chain is built from TRBV6-6 and TRBJ1-5; D uncertain. V lost 5 bases and J 4 bases, leaving 15 bases between the germline ends. The CDR3 is 15 amino acids. Germline V gene data show CDR1 as MNHNY and CDR2 as SVGAGI (reference sequence). The CDR3 bases are TGTGCCAGCAGTATCACACCGGAGGGTAATCAGCCCCAGCATTTT. This translates into CASSITPEGNQPQHF.

This clone turned up a few times. The gene calls are TRBV7-8 and TRBJ1-5; no firm D call. V gave up 7 bases and J gave up 2 bases, with 18 bases separating them. Per germline, CDR1 SGHVS and CDR2 FQNEAQ. The CDR3 loop spans 16 amino acids. The CDR3 DNA sequence: TGTGCCAGCACCAACTACGCCGGTAGGGGCAATCAGCCCCAGCATTTT. This translates into CASTNYAGRGNQPQHF.

This clone showed up just once. The chain uses TRBV5-3 and TRBJ1-3; no clear D gene. TRBV5-3 is an open reading frame whose function is uncertain. The V gene lost 8 bases and the J gene lost 3 bases, with 18 bases spanning the gap. CDR3 length equals 15 residues. CDR3 in amino acids: CASFPQGSFGNTIYF. In DNA form, the CDR3 reads TGTGCCAGCTTCCCCCAAGGAAGCTTTGGAAACACCATATATTTT.

This clone was observed a few times. V and J are TRBV9 and TRBJ2-7; D remains unclear. The CDR3 has 11 amino acids. Germline CDR1 is SGDLS and CDR2 is YYNGEE. Trimming stripped 3 bases from V and 5 bases from J, with 6 bases between. As DNA, the CDR3 is TGTGCCAGCAGCGCTGGTAACGAGCAGTACTTC. This gives the protein CASSAGNEQYF.